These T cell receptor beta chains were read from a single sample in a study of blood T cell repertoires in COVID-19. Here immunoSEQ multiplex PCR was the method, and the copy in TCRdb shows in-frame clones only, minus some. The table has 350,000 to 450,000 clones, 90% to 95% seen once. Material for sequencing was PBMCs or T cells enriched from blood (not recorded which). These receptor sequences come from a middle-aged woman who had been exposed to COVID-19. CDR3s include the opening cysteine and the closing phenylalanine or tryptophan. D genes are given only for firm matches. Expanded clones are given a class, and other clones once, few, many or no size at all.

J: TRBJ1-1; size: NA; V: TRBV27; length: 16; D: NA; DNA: TGTGCCAGCACCGAAGGAAGACATACACCGAACACTGAAGCTTTCTTT; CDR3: CASTEGRHTPNTEAFF
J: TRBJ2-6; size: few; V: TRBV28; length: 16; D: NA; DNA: TGTGCCAGCAGACCCCCACTAGGGTCTGGGGCCAACGTCCTGACTTTC; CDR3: CASRPPLGSGANVLTF
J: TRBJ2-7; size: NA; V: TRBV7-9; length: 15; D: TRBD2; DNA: TGTGCCAGCAGCTGGGGGACTAGCGGCTCCTACGAGCAGTACTTC; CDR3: CASSWGTSGSYEQYF
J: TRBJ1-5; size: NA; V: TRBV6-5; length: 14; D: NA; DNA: TGTGCCAGCAGACCGGACAGTAGCAATCAGCCCCAGCATTTT; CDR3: CASRPDSSNQPQHF
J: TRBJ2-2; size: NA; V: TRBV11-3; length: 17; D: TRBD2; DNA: TGTGCCAGCAGCTTAGGATTCCTGGCTAGCGGAGGGGAGGAGCTGTTTTTT; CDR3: CASSLGFLASGGEELFF
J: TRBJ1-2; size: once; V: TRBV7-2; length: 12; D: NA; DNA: TGTGCCAGCAGCCGACAACCCTATGGCTACACCTTC; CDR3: CASSRQPYGYTF
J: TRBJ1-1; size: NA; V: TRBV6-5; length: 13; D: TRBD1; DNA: TGTGCCGGCAGGGGGCGAAAAAATCCTGAAGCTTTCTTT; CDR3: CAGRGRKNPEAFF
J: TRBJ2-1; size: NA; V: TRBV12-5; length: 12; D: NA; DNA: TGTGCTAGTGGTTTGGCTTTTATTGAGCAGTTCTTC; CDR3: CASGLAFIEQFF
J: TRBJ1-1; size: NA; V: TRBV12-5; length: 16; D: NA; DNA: TGTGCTAGTGGTTTGGGAAACTACAGGGTGAACACTGAAGCTTTCTTT; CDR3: CASGLGNYRVNTEAFF
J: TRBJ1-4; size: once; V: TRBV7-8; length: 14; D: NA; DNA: TGTGCCAGCAGCTTCTCACAGCTCAATGAAAAACTGTTTTTT; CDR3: CASSFSQLNEKLFF
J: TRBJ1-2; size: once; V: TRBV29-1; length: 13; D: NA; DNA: TGCAGCGTGACCGGGAAGGGCGGCTATGGCTACACCTTC; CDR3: CSVTGKGGYGYTF
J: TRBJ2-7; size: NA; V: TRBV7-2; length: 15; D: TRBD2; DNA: TGTGCCAGCAGCTTAGTGGGGACTACATCCTACGAGCAGTACTTC; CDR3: CASSLVGTTSYEQYF
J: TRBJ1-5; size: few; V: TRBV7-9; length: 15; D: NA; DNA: TGTGCCAGCAGCTTAGAGGGAGGGGGAAATCAGCCCCAGCATTTT; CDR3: CASSLEGGGNQPQHF
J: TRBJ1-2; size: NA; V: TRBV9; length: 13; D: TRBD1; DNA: TGTGCCAGCAGCTTAAGGGACAGGGATGGCTACACCTTC; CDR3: CASSLRDRDGYTF
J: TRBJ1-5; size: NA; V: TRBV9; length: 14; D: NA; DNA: TGTGCCAGCAGCGTAGAAGGGGTTAATCAGCCCCAGCATTTT; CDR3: CASSVEGVNQPQHF
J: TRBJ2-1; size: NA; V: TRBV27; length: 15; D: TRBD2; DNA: TGTGCCAGCAGTCCGATAGCGGGAGGTAGCAATGAGCAGTTCTTC; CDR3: CASSPIAGGSNEQFF
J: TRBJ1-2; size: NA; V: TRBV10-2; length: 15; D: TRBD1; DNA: TGCGCCAGCAGTGAGTCGCGGCAGGGGGCACCGGGCTACACCTTC; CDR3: CASSESRQGAPGYTF
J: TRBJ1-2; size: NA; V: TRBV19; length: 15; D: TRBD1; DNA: TGTGCCAGTAGTATGGACAGGGTGATTATCGATGGCTACACCTTC; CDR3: CASSMDRVIIDGYTF
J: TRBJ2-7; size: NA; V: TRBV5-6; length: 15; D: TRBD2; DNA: TGTGCCAGCAGCCCAAAACTAGCGGGAGAGTACGAGCAGTACTTC; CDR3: CASSPKLAGEYEQYF
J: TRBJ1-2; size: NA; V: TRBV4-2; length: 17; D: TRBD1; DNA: TGTGCCAGCAGCCAAGAAGGCGGGACAGGGCCCGAACATGGCTACACCTTC; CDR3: CASSQEGGTGPEHGYTF